The entry below gives a single T cell receptor (beta chain) sequence along with its context. What it recognizes is unknown. The record originates from a study of OX40 agonist ivuxolimab in advanced cancers. Whole-study findings and limits: At 0.1 to 3.0 mg/kg and by week 6, CD4+ and CD8+ T cells in the blood had expanded clonally.

Libraries were prepared by immunoSEQ multiplex PCR; TCRdb keeps only in-frame clonotypes and omits some of them. The sample includes under 15,000 clones, around 80% seen only once; the top ten take approximately 35%. Losses at the gene ends were 4 bases for V and 4 bases for J; bases not matched to a gene: 9. CDR3 length: 15 residues. Germline-derived CDR1 and CDR2 are SGHRS and YFSETQ. The receptor was derived from an adult with an advanced solid tumor such as melanoma, head and neck, liver or kidney cancer. This specimen was CD4+ or CD8+ T cells sorted from blood, taken in a trial of the OX40 agonist ivuxolimab. The chain links TRBV5-1 to TRBJ2-5; 8 bases agree with TRBD1. DNA of the CDR3: TGCGCCAGCAGCCCGATACAGGGGGACATAGAGACCCAGTACTTC. The encoded protein is CASSPIQGDIETQYF.